This T cell receptor beta chain was identified during a study of cytomegalovirus exposure and HLA in healthy donors. Use of 60 Vbeta and 13 Jbeta primers characterized the PCR. Measured with immunoSEQ multiplex PCR; TCRdb has only the in-frame clones, and not every one. The sample records 200,000 or so clones, 87% being singletons. The V gene's germline CDR1 is MRHNA and CDR2 SNTAGT. With 2 bases clipped from V and 2 bases from J, the junction kept 2 bases outside the gene matches. This CDR3 contains 14 residues. The specimen was PBMCs. The chain recombines TRBV6-4 with TRBJ2-7, with 8 bases aligning to TRBD1. This clonotype was sampled from a man aged 25 to 40 in good health and CMV-seronegative. CDR3 sequence (DNA): TGTGCCAGCAGTGACCTGGGACAGGCCTACGAGCAGTACTTC. Translation: CASSDLGQAYEQYF.